These 24 T cell receptor beta chains came from one sample sequenced in a study of tumor-infiltrating lymphocytes in primary liver carcinoma. Co-extraction yielded RNA and DNA from about 20-30 mg of unsorted bulk tissue. Using a constant-region primer together with ProtoScript II reverse transcriptase, TCR beta cDNA was made from approximately 0.55 ug of total RNA. ARM-PCR was slightly modified, and three nested multiplex PCR rounds with it gave rise to the TCR beta libraries. A C-beta reverse primer and TRBV1-TRBV30 forward primers served in each of the first two PCR rounds, at roughly 10 cycles apiece. Each CDR3 protein is one row after TCRdb ran MiXCR on the multiplex PCR reads. The sample lists about 96,000 distinct CDR3 sequences, approximately 68% occurring once. The source material was tumor-adjacent normal liver tissue. The origin of the receptors is a middle-aged man with primary liver carcinoma and hepatitis B virus infection.

As concerns this clonotype: With a much larger clone just one base away, this may be a read error. The genes are TRBV6-2 or TRBV6-3 and TRBJ2-3; 7 bases match TRBD2. CDR1 is MNHEY, CDR2 SVGEGT, per germline. This CDR3 is built from 13 residues. The trim removed 5 bases at V and 10 bases at J, leaving 9 bases unmatched. The DNA for the CDR3 is TGTGCCAGCAGTAAACCGGGGAGGGATGCGCAGTATTTT. It translates to CASSKPGRDAQYF.

The chain employs TRBV10-2 and TRBJ2-3; possibly TRBD2 for D (6 bases). The germline V gene has CDR1 WSHSY and CDR2 SAAADI. Trimming took off 11 bases at V and 4 bases at J, with 19 bases between the two ends. The length of the CDR3 is 14 residues. DNA of the CDR3: TGCGCCTGCAATATAGCGGAAGCGTCAGATACGCAGTATTTT. It codes for CACNIAEASDTQYF.

For this clonotype: A read error may be the cause here, since a much bigger clone is one base away. This rearrangement joins TRBV6-6 to TRBJ2-1, with a weak D call TRBD2 (5 bases). CDR1 and CDR2 (germline): MNHNY, SVGAGI (reference sequence). The CDR3 runs 16 residues. The CDR3 spells CVSSSRASLRDNEQFF. The CDR3 DNA is TGTGTCAGCAGTTCCCGCGCTAGTTTGAGGGACAATGAGCAGTTCTTC.

This clonotype has only a few counts. The chain has TRBV29-1 and TRBJ2-7; D not resolved. CDR1 SQVTM and CDR2 ANQGSEA come from the germline V gene. V lost 7 bases and J 10 bases, leaving 17 bases between the germline ends. This CDR3 has 11 amino acids. The chain's CDR3 is CSGRVAYKQYF. The CDR3 bases are TGCAGCGGAAGGGTTGCCTACAAACAGTACTTC.

This clonotype was counted at least ten times. The chain has TRBV12-3 or TRBV12-4 and TRBJ1-1; D possibly corresponds to TRBD1 (6 bases). The length of the CDR3 is 15 residues. The germline V and J ends were trimmed by 5 bases and 4 bases, with 17 bases remaining between them. The CDR3 DNA reads as TGTGCCAGCAGTCCAACAGGGATTAGGGGCACTGAAGCTTTCTTT. Its protein is CASSPTGIRGTEAFF.

By share, this clonotype ranks as medium-sized. The chain employs TRBV29-1 and TRBJ2-7; 8 bases line up with TRBD1. V lost 6 bases to trimming and J lost 3 bases; unmatched junction nucleotides: 7. The germline V gene encodes CDR1 SQVTM and CDR2 ANQGSEA. The CDR3 totals 13 residues. The CDR3 here is CSVLTGAGYEQYF. CDR3 sequence (DNA): TGCAGCGTCCTGACAGGGGCCGGCTACGAGCAGTACTTC.

Points on this clonotype: A clone one base away is much larger, so this may be a read error. This rearrangement joins TRBV6-5 to TRBJ2-7; 8 bases are a match to TRBD1. The CDR3 is 15 amino acids. V lost 5 bases, J lost 1 base, and 7 bases stayed unmatched. Looked up from germline, CDR1 is MNHEY and CDR2 is SVGAGI. The CDR3 region is CASSQDRARSYEQYF. The DNA of the CDR3 is TGTGCCAGCAGTCAGGACAGGGCAAGGTCCTACGAGCAGTACTTC.

This clonotype appeared a few times. The chain recombines TRBV5-1 with TRBJ2-1; 9 nucleotides line up with TRBD2. The trim removed 0 bases at V and 6 bases at J, leaving 10 bases unmatched. This CDR3 contains 17 residues. CDR1 SGHRS and CDR2 YFSETQ come from the germline V gene. CDR3 region: CASSLVVAGDRSNEQFF. The CDR3 DNA sequence: TGCGCCAGCAGCTTGGTGGTAGCGGGAGATCGTTCCAATGAGCAGTTCTTC.

To note about this clonotype: A much more abundant neighbour one base away suggests this may be a read error. This chain joins TRBV5-1 and TRBJ2-3, with a weak D call TRBD1 (6 bases). Looked up from germline, CDR1 is SGHRS and CDR2 is YFSETQ. CDR3 length: 15 residues. The CDR3, as DNA: TGCGCCAGCAGCGAGCTTAACCTAGGGGGAGATATGCAGTATTTT. Amino acids: CASSELNLGGDMQYF.

This clonotype was seen at least ten times. V and J are TRBV29-1 and TRBJ2-5; D may be TRBD2 (5 bases). This CDR3 has 13 residues. V lost 3 bases and J lost 4, with 12 bases in between. The germline V gene encodes CDR1 SQVTM and CDR2 ANQGSEA. CDR3: CSVDPGRGETQYF. The CDR3 nucleotides are TGCAGCGTTGACCCGGGAAGAGGAGAGACCCAGTACTTC.

Of note for this clonotype: A read error may explain this, as a much larger clone is one base away. The chain uses TRBV7-9 and TRBJ1-2, with 7 bases matching TRBD1. The CDR3 is made up of 13 amino acids. The germline V gene encodes CDR1 SEHNR and CDR2 FQNEAQ (reference sequence). The CDR3 sequence: CASSTGTAYSYTF. In DNA, the CDR3 is TGTGCCAGCAGTACGGGGACAGCCTATAGCTACACCTTC.

For this clonotype: It may be a read error: a sequence one base away is much more abundant. V is TRBV6-2 or TRBV6-3 and J is TRBJ1-6, with D hard to call. The CDR3 has 13 residues. Trimming pared 7 bases from V and 7 bases from J, leaving 11 bases between. Germline lookup yields CDR1 MNHEY and CDR2 SVGEGT. CDR3 sequence: CASTWVGNSPLHF. In DNA form, the CDR3 reads TGTGCCAGCACCTGGGTCGGCAATTCACCCCTCCACTTT.

Concerning this clonotype itself: A much larger clone sits a single nucleotide away, making a read error possible. The chain recombines TRBV5-4 with TRBJ1-1; D ambiguous. CDR3 length: 15 residues. The V end was cut by 3 bases, the J end by 3 bases, with 15 bases between. Germline-derived CDR1 and CDR2 are SGHNT and YYREEE (reference sequence). CDR3 nucleotides: TGTGCCAGCAGCTCTGCCTCGACCGTTGACACTGAAGCTTTCTTT. This codes for CASSSASTVDTEAFF. Full variable domain (rest looked up from reference TRBV5-4 and TRBJ1-1): ETGVTQSPTHLIKTRGQQVTLRCSSQSGHNTVSWYQQALGQGPQFIFQYYREEENGRGNFPPRFSGLQFPNYSSELNVNALELDDSALYLCASSSASTVDTEAFFGQGTRLTVV.

With respect to this clonotype: Relative to the germline gene, one junction end is altered; a read error may explain this. This chain joins TRBV6-1 and TRBJ2-3; D call uncertain. This CDR3 spans 16 amino acids. Germline assignment: CDR1 MNHNS and CDR2 SASEGT. The CDR3 reads CTSSQLAGLTTDTQYF. As DNA, the CDR3 is TGTACCAGCAGTCAATTAGCTGGTTTAACAACAGATACGCAGTATTTT.

The DNA of the CDR3 is TGTGCCATCAGTGAGTCATCTAGCGGGGGGGGATGGCAAGAGACCCAGTACTTC. Its translation: CAISESSSGGGWQETQYF. The chain joins TRBV10-3 to TRBJ2-5; 12 nucleotides agree with TRBD2. The CDR3 loop spans 18 amino acids. The ends lost 0 bases at V and 2 bases at J; junction bases unmatched: 7. Germline V gene sequence: CDR1 ENHRY, CDR2 SYGVKD.

The chain employs TRBV11-1 and TRBJ2-7; D not certain. Per the germline V gene, CDR1 is SGHAT and CDR2 is FQDESV (reference sequence). With 5 bases removed from V and 2 bases from J, the gap between germline ends came to 16 bases. The CDR3 is made up of 15 amino acids. Here the CDR3 reads CASSARDGDTYEQYF. CDR3 nucleotide sequence: TGTGCCAGCAGCGCCCGAGATGGTGATACCTACGAGCAGTACTTC.

Turning to this clonotype: Being one base from a much bigger clone, this may be a read error. The chain is built from TRBV10-3 and TRBJ2-1, with a possible D match to TRBD1 (6 bases). The CDR3 has 14 amino acids. Germline V gives CDR1 ENHRY, CDR2 SYGVKD. CDR3 sequence reads: CAINESDSYNEQFF. The CDR3 coding sequence is TGTGCCATCAATGAGTCGGACAGCTACAATGAGCAGTTCTTC.

This clonotype was observed a handful of times. A much more abundant neighbour one base away suggests this may be a read error. The chain couples TRBV4-2 to TRBJ2-7, with 10 bases fitting TRBD2. Germline CDR1 is LGHNA and CDR2 is YNFKEQ. This CDR3 spans 16 amino acids. The CDR3 here is CASNQVSSGSSYEQYF. The CDR3, as DNA: TGTGCCAGCAACCAAGTCTCTAGCGGGAGCTCCTACGAGCAGTACTTC.

This clonotype was counted once. The chain is built from TRBV29-1 and TRBJ1-1, with D unresolved. The germline V gene has CDR1 SQVTM and CDR2 ANQGSEA. This CDR3 region has 15 residues. The ends were cut back, 1 base at V and 0 bases at J, with 12 bases in the middle. The CDR3 loop is CSVEAGWGMNTEAFF. The DNA for the CDR3 is TGCAGCGTTGAAGCGGGGTGGGGAATGAACACTGAAGCTTTCTTT.

Details on this clonotype: One end of the junction varies from germline; a read error may be responsible. This chain uses TRBV6-6 with TRBJ1-5, with a possible D match to TRBD1 (5 bases). The CDR3 extends over 14 amino acids. CDR1 MNHNY and CDR2 SVGAGI come from the germline V gene (reference sequence). The CDR3 DNA reads TGTACCAGCAGTGGGGACGGTAGCAATGAGCCCCAGCATTTT. It specifies CTSSGDGSNEPQHF.

This clonotype was seen at least ten times. The genes are TRBV7-8 and TRBJ2-7; 7 positions match TRBD1. J was trimmed by 0 bases and V by 0 bases; bases with no gene match: 2. Germline V gene lookup returns CDR1 SGHVS and CDR2 FQNEAQ. The CDR3 is 15 residues long. CDR3 region: CASSLARDSSYEQYF. The CDR3 DNA reads TGTGCCAGCAGCTTAGCCCGGGACAGCTCCTACGAGCAGTACTTC.

The chain carries TRBV29-1 and TRBJ2-7; the match to TRBD1 covers 7 bases. The length of the CDR3 is 14 residues. With 5 bases clipped from V and 5 bases from J, the junction kept 12 bases outside the gene matches. The germline V gene has CDR1 SQVTM and CDR2 ANQGSEA. The DNA of the CDR3 is TGCAGCGTTATAATAGGGGGCAGCCCCCACGAGCAGTACTTC. Protein: CSVIIGGSPHEQYF.

This clonotype qualifies as medium-sized. This rearrangement joins TRBV11-2 to TRBJ1-3, with D possibly being TRBD1 (6 bases). CDR1 is SGHAT, CDR2 FQNNGV, per germline. CDR3 size: 14 residues. V lost 5 bases and J lost 5, with 13 bases in between. CDR3 in amino acids: CASSKGENRNTIYF. Here the CDR3 DNA reads TGTGCCAGCAGCAAGGGGGAGAATAGAAACACCATATATTTT.

On this clonotype itself: Being one base from a much bigger clone, this may be a read error. The chain's CDR3 is CASNTFGDLTGETQYF. Written as DNA, the CDR3 is TGTGCCAGCAATACGTTTGGGGACTTGACGGGAGAGACCCAGTACTTC. The J gene is TRBJ2-5, the V gene TRBV6-6; D is possibly TRBD2 (6 bases). CDR1 and CDR2 from the germline V gene are MNHNY and SVGAGI (reference sequence). V dropped 7 bases and J dropped 4 bases, with 22 bases sitting between them. There are 16 residues in the CDR3.